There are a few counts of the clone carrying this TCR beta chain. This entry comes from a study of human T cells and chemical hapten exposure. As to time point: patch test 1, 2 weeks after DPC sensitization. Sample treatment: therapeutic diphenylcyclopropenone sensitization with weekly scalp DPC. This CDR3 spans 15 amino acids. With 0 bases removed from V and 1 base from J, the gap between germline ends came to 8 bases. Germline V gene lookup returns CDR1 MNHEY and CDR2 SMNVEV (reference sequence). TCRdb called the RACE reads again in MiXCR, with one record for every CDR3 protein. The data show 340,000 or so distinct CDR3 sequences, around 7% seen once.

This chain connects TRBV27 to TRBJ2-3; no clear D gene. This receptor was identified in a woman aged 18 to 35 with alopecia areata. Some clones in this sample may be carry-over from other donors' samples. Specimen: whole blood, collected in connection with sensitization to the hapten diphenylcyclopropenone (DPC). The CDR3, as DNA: TGTGCCAGCAGTTTATCTATCCCCGGCACAGATACGCAGTATTTT. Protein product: CASSLSIPGTDTQYF.